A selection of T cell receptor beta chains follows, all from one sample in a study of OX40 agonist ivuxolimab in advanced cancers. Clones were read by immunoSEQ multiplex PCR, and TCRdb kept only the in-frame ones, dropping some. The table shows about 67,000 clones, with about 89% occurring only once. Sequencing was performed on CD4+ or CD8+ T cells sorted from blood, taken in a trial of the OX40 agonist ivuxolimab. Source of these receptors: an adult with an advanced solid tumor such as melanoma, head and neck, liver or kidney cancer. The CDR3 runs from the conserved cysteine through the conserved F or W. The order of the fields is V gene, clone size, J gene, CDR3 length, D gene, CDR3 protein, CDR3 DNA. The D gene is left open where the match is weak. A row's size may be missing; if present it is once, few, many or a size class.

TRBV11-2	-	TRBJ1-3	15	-	CASSLVGGSGNTIYF	TGTGCCAGCAGCTTAGTGGGGGGCTCTGGAAACACCATATATTTT
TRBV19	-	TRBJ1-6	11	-	CASRKASALHF	TGTGCCAGTAGGAAGGCGTCCGCCCTCCACTTT
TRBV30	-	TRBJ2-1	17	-	CAWGPRRGASSYNEQFF	TGTGCCTGGGGGCCCCGGCGTGGCGCGAGCTCCTACAATGAGCAGTTCTTC
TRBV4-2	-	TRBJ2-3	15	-	CASSQDLEGPDTQYF	TGTGCCAGCAGCCAAGATCTGGAGGGACCAGATACGCAGTATTTT
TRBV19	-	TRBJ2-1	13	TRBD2	CASSIGGSYEQFF	TGTGCCAGTAGTATCGGCGGGAGCTATGAGCAGTTCTTC
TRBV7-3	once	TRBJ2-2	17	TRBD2	CASSLTPRTSGTGELFF	TGTGCCAGCAGCTTAACACCTCGGACTAGCGGGACCGGGGAGCTGTTTTTT
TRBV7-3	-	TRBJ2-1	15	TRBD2	CASRRTSGYSDEQFF	TGTGCCAGCAGGCGGACTAGCGGTTATAGCGATGAGCAGTTCTTC
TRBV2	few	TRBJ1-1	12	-	CASRLDLSEAFF	TGTGCCAGCAGGCTTGATCTAAGTGAAGCTTTCTTT
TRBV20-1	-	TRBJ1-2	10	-	CSAIEGGYTF	TGCAGTGCCATAGAGGGCGGCTACACCTTC
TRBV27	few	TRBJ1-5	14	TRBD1	CASSPDTGVQPQHF	TGTGCCAGCAGTCCGGACACAGGGGTTCAGCCCCAGCATTTT
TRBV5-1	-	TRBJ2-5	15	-	CASSLQRHSQETQYF	TGCGCCAGCAGCCTCCAGCGGCACAGCCAAGAGACCCAGTACTTC
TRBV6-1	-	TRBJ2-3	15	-	CASRTTGVSTDTQYF	TGTGCCAGCAGAACTACGGGGGTTAGCACAGATACGCAGTATTTT
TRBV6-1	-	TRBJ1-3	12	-	CASVRSGNTIYF	TGTGCCAGCGTGCGGTCTGGAAACACCATATATTTT
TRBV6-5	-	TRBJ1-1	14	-	CASRHHGGGTEAFF	TGTGCCAGCAGACACCATGGGGGGGGGACTGAAGCTTTCTTT
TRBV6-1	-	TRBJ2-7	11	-	CASSPGVVQYF	TGTGCCAGCAGTCCCGGGGTGGTGCAGTACTTC
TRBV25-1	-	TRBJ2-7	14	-	CASSGEGIWNEQYF	TGTGCCAGCAGTGGGGAAGGGATTTGGAACGAGCAGTACTTC
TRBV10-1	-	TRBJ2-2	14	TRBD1	CASSGPGGSGELFF	TGCGCCAGCAGTGGGCCAGGGGGATCCGGGGAGCTGTTTTTT
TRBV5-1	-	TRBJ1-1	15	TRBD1	CASSLQGGLNTEAFF	TGCGCCAGCAGCTTGCAGGGGGGGTTGAACACTGAAGCTTTCTTT
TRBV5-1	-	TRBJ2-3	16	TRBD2	CASSLAVAGETDTQYF	TGCGCCAGCAGCTTGGCCGTGGCGGGAGAAACAGATACGCAGTATTTT
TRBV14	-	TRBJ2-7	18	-	CASSQECWVYQERYEQYF	TGTGCCAGCAGCCAAGAATGTTGGGTCTACCAGGAACGGTACGAGCAGTACTTC
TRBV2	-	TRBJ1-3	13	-	CASSEDRRNTIYF	TGTGCCAGCAGTGAAGACCGACGAAACACCATATATTTT
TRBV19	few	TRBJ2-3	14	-	CASSPGRNTDTQYF	TGTGCCAGTAGTCCAGGGCGAAACACAGATACGCAGTATTTT
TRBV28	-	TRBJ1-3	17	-	CASGQGRIGVSGNTIYF	TGTGCCAGCGGCCAGGGGAGGATCGGTGTCTCTGGAAACACCATATATTTT
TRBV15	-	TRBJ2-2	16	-	CATSSDGRGFYGELFF	TGTGCCACCAGCAGCGACGGGAGAGGTTTTTACGGGGAGCTGTTTTTT
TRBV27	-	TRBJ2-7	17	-	CASSSTRSHPRSYEQYF	TGTGCCAGCAGTTCTACCCGCAGCCACCCGCGCTCCTACGAGCAGTACTTC
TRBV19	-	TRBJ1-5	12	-	CASTGGNQPQHF	TGTGCCAGTACAGGGGGCAATCAGCCCCAGCATTTT
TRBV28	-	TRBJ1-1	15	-	CASSMWLTTNTEAFF	TGTGCCAGCAGTATGTGGTTGACCACGAACACTGAAGCTTTCTTT